The clone carrying this TCR beta chain was picked up a small number of times. The antigen is unknown. This specimen belongs to a study of OX40 agonist ivuxolimab in advanced cancers. Study information: Cohort: 65% to 90% men, mean age around 60, aged roughly 23 to 79.

Profiled with immunoSEQ multiplex PCR; TCRdb holds only in-frame clones, not every one. The sample lists about 43,000 clones; approximately 84% were seen once. CDR1 SGHNT and CDR2 YYREEE come from the germline V gene (reference sequence). V dropped 1 base and J dropped 5 bases, with 16 bases sitting between them. The CDR3 has 15 amino acids. Notes on the study in general: The CD4+ and CD8+ T cells in the blood had expanded clonally by week 6 at 0.1 to 3.0 mg/kg.

The genes are TRBV5-4 and TRBJ2-7; D perhaps matches TRBD1 (6 bases). The material was CD4+ or CD8+ T cells sorted from blood, obtained in a trial of the OX40 agonist ivuxolimab. The clonotype was recovered from an adult with an advanced solid tumor such as melanoma, head and neck, liver or kidney cancer. The chain's CDR3 is CASSLSGPGDDEQYF. The CDR3 bases are TGTGCCAGCAGCTTGTCCGGACCAGGGGACGACGAGCAGTACTTC.